This entry features one T cell receptor (beta chain) sequence. What antigen it recognizes has not been identified. Base-call qualities are not available, and no considerably larger clone is one nucleotide away. Other DNA sequences in this sample translate to the same CDR3. CD8 naive samples were CD45RO-negative cells positively selected for CCR7, giving a CD45RA+CCR7+ population that excluded TemRA cells. The donors were healthy, HIV-negative adults with no recently reported acute infections or vaccinations. Every donor was a Caucasian adult living in Nashville, Tennessee, USA. Blood was obtained by leukapheresis, after which PBMCs were separated by Ficoll-Histopaque density gradient centrifugation and cryopreserved in liquid nitrogen vapor phase. Analytical flow cytometry was used to check the purity and quantity of every magnetically sorted T cell population. Each sorted fraction had its genomic DNA isolated and then quantified by UV absorbance on a Nanodrop 2000c.

This specimen belongs to a study of shared clonotypes between healthy human individuals (dated by TCRdb to 2019 to 2021). Study-wide context: The cohort comprised two women and a few men aged 18 to 49 years. For each donor, CD4 naive and CD4 memory were each run on three plates, CD8 naive on two plates, and CD8 memory on one plate. To estimate repertoire size and how much clonotype sharing occurs between individuals, the study deeply sequenced the blood TCR repertoires of roughly 5 healthy adults. Different laboratories and diverse techniques were used to prepare libraries and sequence TCR repertoires, to increase sequencing depth and limit assay-specific biases. Leukapheresis yielded between about 0.9 and 10 billion PBMCs per donor.

Inclusive of the bounding cysteine and phenylalanine, the CDR3 is 12 residues long. The kept DNA is CDR3 alone, 36 bases in frame from the first base. Based on the germline V gene, the CDR1 and CDR2 sequences are MNHEY and SVGAGI. Trimming removed 3 bases from V and 4 bases from J, leaving 3 bases between the germline ends. TCR CDR3 regions were amplified from genomic DNA by multiplex PCR using the deep immunoSEQ assay. For each cell subset, the extracted genomic DNA was distributed evenly across all wells of several immunoSEQ 96-well plates, and each plate served as one replicate. For sorted subsets, each replicate PCR was loaded with 200 ng genomic DNA, equivalent to 25,000 to 35,000 T cell genomes. Purified libraries were measured with a Qubit 3.0 fluorometer, size-checked on a Bioanalyzer 2100, and measured again with the KAPA Library Quantification kit. Every immunoSEQ 96-well plate was sequenced on a separate single-read 150-cycle Illumina NextSeq 550 flow cell. The paper's data handling went like this. Because the immunoSEQ output included only junctional sequences and no quality scores, the filtering could not be the same as the filtering used for full-length reads. To assign V/J genes and CDR3, sequences were annotated using PyIR, a Python wrapper for IgBLAST v1.9, with IMGT germline references. Reads were removed for weak V/J assignments (E-value above 1e-6), missing CDR3, stop codons, out-of-frame junctions, or ambiguous translated residues. V3J clonotypes were defined as sequences sharing an identical inferred V gene, J gene, and CDR3 amino acid sequence. The percentage overlap between two repertoires was calculated by dividing the number of shared unique clonotypes by the size of the smaller repertoire. RTK rarefaction, the Chao1 estimator, and Recon v2.1 estimates of unobserved clonotypes were used to assess repertoire richness. OLGA was used to compute generation probabilities for all TCRbeta clonotypes that the gDNA method yielded from a handful of donors. TCRdb mirrors the immuneACCESS table, restricted to in-frame sequences. Some clones are absent from its copies; in checked studies, under half trace to an unresolved V gene, and the reason for the others is unknown. The DNA was the basis for D and trimming; V, J and clone size are from that table. This sample is represented by about 2 million clones; just under 95% of them were singletons. Of the sample, about 1.1% is held by the ten largest clones.

Overall study results and their limits: Pairwise subsampling led to the expectation that sequencing depth would affect the degree of clonotype sharing among donors. Rarefaction of sorted-subset datasets indicated incomplete sequencing despite the large sequencing depth. The genetic and exposure-history diversity represented was limited by the small number of donors. Estimated clonotype richness was generally larger for naive than for memory subsets. Sharing across several donors was observed for around 5% of naive CD4, 3.5% of naive CD8, 2% to 2.5% of memory CD4, and about 0.4% of memory CD8 clonotypes. Sampling was restricted to blood, and TCR repertoires in tissue are likely to differ from TCR repertoires in blood. Compared with non-shared clonotypes, clonotypes shared by all four sorted-subset donors had higher generation probabilities.

Sample: naive CD8+ T cells sorted from blood. Reading the label with the study, this specimen's cell subset or site is: CD45RA+CCR7+. This chain joins TRBV6-5 to TRBJ2-2, with no confidently assigned D gene. The TCR was taken from a man aged 18 to 30 in good health. The nucleotide sequence reads as follows: TGTGCCAGCAGTTATGTCACCGGGGAGCTGTTTTTT. This gives the protein CASSYVTGELFF.